This entry concerns a single TCR beta chain. The antigen is undetermined. Produced via immunoSEQ multiplex PCR; TCRdb's table is partial and in-frame only. The sample lists more than 12,000 clones, about 75% occurring once. This entry belongs to a study of vaccination effects on CD4 cells after COVID-19. The overall study: Post-vaccine specimens arrived a median 72 days past the second dose.

ViraFEST assay sequencing came after antigen-specific CD4+ T cells were expanded with viral peptide pools. An approximately 10-day culture period preceded the isolation of CD4+ T cells. All participants had two doses of either the BNT162b2 or mRNA-1273 vaccine. Absence of prior SARS-CoV-2 infection characterized the vaccine recipients, who showed negative nucleocapsid antibodies. PBMC were cultured at under 2.5 million per well with about 10 IU/ml IL-2 and 10 ug/ml peptides. IL-2 medium was substituted for half the medium on days 3 and 7. V was shortened by 4 bases and J by 8 bases, with 12 bases between the two germline ends. The CDR3 consists of 12 residues. Germline assignment: CDR1 SQVTM and CDR2 ANQGSEA.

The sequencing used CD4+ T cells from PBMCs cultured with HCoV-NL63 spike peptides, collected after COVID-19 vaccination. The V gene is TRBV29-1, the J gene TRBJ2-4; D may correspond to TRBD1 or TRBD2 (6 bases each). The sequence was collected from a human donor who received a COVID-19 vaccine. DNA of the CDR3: TGCAGCGTTGGAGGGGGGTCGGACATTCAGTACTTC. As protein: CSVGGGSDIQYF. Supplemented by reference TRBV29-1 and TRBJ2-4, the full variable domain reads SAVISQKPSRDICQRGTSLTIQCQVDSQVTMMFWYRQQPGQSLTLIATANQGSEATYESGFVIDKFPISRPNLTFSTLTVSNMSPEDSSIYLCSVGGGSDIQYFGAGTRLSVL.